A single sample gave rise to the 28 T cell receptor beta chains below, sequenced in a study of early T cells in non-severe SARS-CoV-2 infection. From the 5' RACE reads, TCRdb called clonotypes with MiXCR, one entry per CDR3 protein. The sample carries about 69,000 distinct CDR3 sequences, roughly 10% recorded once. Sequencing was carried out using whole blood. These receptors originate from an adult who was a healthcare worker with PCR-confirmed SARS-CoV-2 infection or an uninfected control (not recorded which).

This clonotype was detected ten times or more. The chain has TRBV18 and TRBJ2-1; D is possibly TRBD1 or TRBD2 (5 bases each). Germline V lookup: CDR1 KGHSH, CDR2 LQKENI. V was pared by 0 bases and J by 4 bases, with 10 bases between. The CDR3 sequence is 15 residues long. In DNA, the CDR3 is TGTGCCAGCTCACCACCCGGGACCCTTTACAATGAGCAGTTCTTC. Translating it yields CASSPPGTLYNEQFF.

This clonotype was observed many times. This CDR3 is CASSPRRGVYGYTF. In nucleotides, the CDR3 is TGTGCCAGCAGCCCCCGACGAGGGGTCTATGGCTACACCTTC. The rearrangement links TRBV12-3 or TRBV12-4 to TRBJ1-2; TRBD1 might be the D (5 bases). Trimming pared 6 bases from V and 4 bases from J, leaving 15 bases between. This CDR3 is 14 amino acids long.

This clonotype has ten or more counts. The chain uses TRBV10-3 and TRBJ2-4, with TRBD1 matching over 7 bases. Germline CDR1 ENHRY, CDR2 SYGVKD. The trim removed 3 bases at V and 6 bases at J, leaving 5 bases unmatched. This CDR3 has 14 residues. This CDR3 is CAISDRSGGNIQYF. In DNA form, the CDR3 reads TGTGCCATCAGTGATCGGTCAGGGGGAAACATTCAGTACTTC.

Many counts were recorded for this clonotype. V gene TRBV5-1 combines with J gene TRBJ2-7; the D is unclear. Germline-derived CDR1 and CDR2 are SGHRS and YFSETQ. The CDR3 is made up of 16 amino acids. The V gene lost 0 bases and the J gene lost 0 bases, with 13 bases spanning the gap. CDR3 amino acids: CASSLAGTRASYEQYF. In DNA form, the CDR3 reads TGCGCCAGCAGCTTGGCCGGCACCCGAGCCTCCTACGAGCAGTACTTC.

This clonotype was counted only a few times. V and J are TRBV10-3 and TRBJ2-2, with D perhaps given as TRBD1 or TRBD2 (5 bases each). The CDR3 is 15 residues long. The V and J ends lost 11 bases and 2 bases respectively, with 18 bases between them. CDR1 ENHRY and CDR2 SYGVKD come from the germline V gene. Here the CDR3 reads CAAGTSSHNTGELFF. CDR3 bases: TGTGCCGCCGGGACCTCCTCCCACAACACCGGGGAGCTGTTTTTT.

This clonotype was detected only once. The chain links TRBV10-3 to TRBJ2-3, with 7 bases lining up with TRBD2. J was trimmed by 14 bases and V by 0 bases; bases with no gene match: 5. The CDR3 totals 12 residues. The germline V gene encodes CDR1 ENHRY and CDR2 SYGVKD. CDR3 region: CAISESERGGYF. In nucleotides, the CDR3 is TGTGCCATCAGTGAGTCAGAGCGGGGAGGGTATTTT.

CDR3 DNA: TGTGCCAGCAGGGTCAGAGCTATGAACACTGAAGCTTTCTTT. Translation: CASRVRAMNTEAFF. V usage is TRBV28 and J usage is TRBJ1-1; D unresolved. In germline, CDR1 is MDHEN, CDR2 SYDVKM. V shed 6 bases and J shed 0 bases, with 11 bases lying between them. The CDR3 length is 14 residues.

The chain carries TRBV7-8 and TRBJ1-5; 7 bases align to TRBD1. This CDR3 contains 14 residues. The V gene's germline CDR1 is SGHVS and CDR2 FQNEAQ. With 5 bases clipped from V and 2 bases from J, the junction kept 3 bases outside the gene matches. The CDR3 bases are TGTGCCAGCAGCGCAGACAGGGGCAATCAGCCCCAGCATTTT. This codes for CASSADRGNQPQHF.

This clonotype was counted at least ten times. V gene TRBV7-2 combines with J gene TRBJ1-4, with a tentative D call TRBD1 (6 bases). The germline gives CDR1 SGHTA, CDR2 FQGNSA. The CDR3 loop spans 15 amino acids. Trimming shortened V by 5 bases and J by 5 bases, and 15 bases separated the two germline ends. The CDR3 is CASSGAGASNEKLFF. CDR3 coding DNA: TGTGCCAGCAGCGGAGCAGGGGCATCAAATGAAAAACTGTTTTTT.

This clonotype has a handful of counts. V gene TRBV12-3 or TRBV12-4 combines with J gene TRBJ2-1, with D perhaps matching TRBD1 or TRBD2 (6 bases each). The CDR3 is 15 amino acids. The V and J ends lost 6 bases and 10 bases respectively, with 22 bases between them. Here the CDR3 reads CASSPDGGVHGEQFF. Written as DNA, the CDR3 is TGTGCCAGCAGCCCGGACGGGGGCGTACATGGGGAGCAGTTCTTC.

This clonotype was counted only a few times. V usage is TRBV5-1 and J usage is TRBJ2-5; 9 bases agree with TRBD2. The CDR3 runs 16 residues. V dropped 3 bases and J dropped 4; count of bases not matched to a gene: 10. The germline V gene encodes CDR1 SGHRS and CDR2 YFSETQ. CDR3 in amino acids: CASSSGGGRAGETQYF. In DNA form, the CDR3 reads TGCGCCAGCAGCTCCGGAGGCGGGAGGGCCGGAGAGACCCAGTACTTC.

This clonotype was picked up a small number of times. The chain joins TRBV3-1 to TRBJ2-3; D gene uncertain. CDR1 and CDR2 from the germline V gene are LGHDT and YNNKEL (reference sequence). V lost 5 bases, J lost 1 base, and 4 bases lay in between. This CDR3 region has 12 residues. The CDR3 DNA reads TGTGCCAGCAGCGGACGCACAGATACGCAGTATTTT. Translating it yields CASSGRTDTQYF.

The chain couples TRBV4-2 to TRBJ2-1, with 7 bases that match TRBD2. The J segment lost 5 bases and the V segment lost 1 base, leaving 8 bases of the junction unmatched. CDR3 length: 16 amino acids. Germline CDR1 reads LGHNA; CDR2 reads YNFKEQ. This chain's CDR3 is CASSQVWASGDNEQFF. The CDR3 nucleotides read TGTGCCAGCAGCCAAGTCTGGGCTAGCGGAGACAATGAGCAGTTCTTC.

Turning to this clonotype: The missing conserved phenylalanine or tryptophan at the end of this CDR3 makes a read error likely. V usage is TRBV29-1 and J usage is TRBJ2-2; TRBD2 might be the D (5 bases). Per the germline V gene, CDR1 is SQVTM and CDR2 is ANQGSEA. CDR3 length: 15 amino acids. Deletions cut 7 bases from V and 0 bases from J, with 15 bases between. CDR3: CSANEGWPNTGELFY. In DNA form, the CDR3 reads TGCAGCGCCAATGAGGGATGGCCGAACACCGGGGAGCTGTTTTAT.

The chain employs TRBV6-2 or TRBV6-3 and TRBJ1-5; the D gene is possibly TRBD1 (5 bases). The CDR3 runs 14 residues. Trimming shortened V by 5 bases and J by 7 bases, and 15 bases separated the two germline ends. Germline V lookup: CDR1 MNHEY, CDR2 SVGEGT. The CDR3 reads CASSNGAGVQPQHF. CDR3 sequence (DNA): TGTGCCAGCAGTAACGGGGCAGGCGTACAGCCCCAGCATTTT.

J is TRBJ2-5 and V is TRBV5-1, with 9 bases fitting TRBD2. Per the germline V gene, CDR1 is SGHRS and CDR2 is YFSETQ. Trimming cost V 3 bases and J 1 base; bases outside gene matches: 4. The CDR3 is 15 residues long. CDR3 sequence: CASSSSSGAQETQYF. The CDR3 DNA follows: TGCGCCAGCAGCTCATCTAGCGGGGCCCAAGAGACCCAGTACTTC.

V and J are TRBV20-1 and TRBJ2-1; 9 bases match TRBD2. Germline CDR1 reads DFQATT; CDR2 reads SNEGSKA (reference sequence). The J segment lost 3 bases and the V segment lost 5 bases, leaving 2 bases of the junction unmatched. The CDR3 consists of 13 residues. CDR3 residues: CSAVSGGYNEQFF. For the CDR3, the DNA is TGCAGTGCTGTTAGCGGGGGCTACAATGAGCAGTTCTTC.

In this sample, this clonotype turned up many times. The V call is TRBV7-8, the J call TRBJ2-2; D ambiguous. Germline V gene sequence: CDR1 SGHVS, CDR2 FQNEAQ. Between the trimmed V and J ends, which lost 1 base and 1 base, there was a span of 10 bases. The CDR3 runs 16 residues. In DNA, the CDR3 is TGTGCCAGCAGCTTAGAAAGGATAATGAACACCGGGGAGCTGTTTTTT. It codes for CASSLERIMNTGELFF.

The table lists this clonotype with many counts. This chain uses TRBV5-1 with TRBJ2-7; a possible D gene is TRBD1 (6 bases). V lost 5 bases, J lost 1 base, and 16 bases lay in between. CDR3 size: 15 residues. Per the germline V gene, CDR1 is SGHRS and CDR2 is YFSETQ. The CDR3 DNA reads as TGCGCCAGCAGTTCTAGGGGGACGAAGTCCTACGAGCAGTACTTC. Its protein product is CASSSRGTKSYEQYF.

This clonotype was counted many times. The rearrangement joins TRBV5-4 to TRBJ1-1; TRBD1 might be the D (5 bases). The CDR3 totals 15 residues. Trimming removed 2 bases from V and 9 bases from J, with 20 bases in between. Germline V lookup: CDR1 SGHNT, CDR2 YYREEE (reference sequence). This chain's CDR3 is CASSFFGGSRRKAFF. In DNA form, the CDR3 reads TGTGCCAGCAGCTTTTTTGGGGGTTCCCGGCGGAAAGCTTTCTTT.

The gene calls are TRBV29-1 and TRBJ2-7; no firm D call. The V end lost 4 bases, the J end lost 0 bases, and 10 bases lay between the germline ends. This CDR3 has 13 amino acids. CDR1 is SQVTM and CDR2 is ANQGSEA in the germline V gene. CDR3 sequence: CSVATYSSYEQYF. CDR3 bases: TGCAGCGTTGCGACTTATAGCTCCTACGAGCAGTACTTC.

The rearrangement links TRBV4-1 to TRBJ2-5; TRBD2 matches at 12 bases. V lost 0 bases to trimming and J lost 1 base; unmatched junction nucleotides: 6. The CDR3 has 18 amino acids. CDR1 and CDR2 (germline): MGHRA, YSYEKL. The CDR3 region is CASSQDLGTSGRQETQYF. In DNA, the CDR3 is TGCGCCAGCAGCCAAGATCTTGGGACTAGCGGGCGCCAAGAGACCCAGTACTTC.

This clonotype was seen ten or more times. This chain connects TRBV5-1 to TRBJ1-3; a possible D gene is TRBD1 (6 bases). The CDR3 is 17 residues long. Trimming left V 0 bases short and J 2 bases short, with 15 bases between. Germline CDR1 reads SGHRS; CDR2 reads YFSETQ. The CDR3 nucleotides are TGCGCCAGCAGCTTGGACAGGGTTCGGAGTACTGGAAACACCATATATTTT. Encoded protein: CASSLDRVRSTGNTIYF.

The chain links TRBV20-1 to TRBJ2-7; the match to TRBD1 covers 7 bases. Germline lookup yields CDR1 DFQATT and CDR2 SNEGSKA (reference sequence). Trimming cost V 3 bases and J 0 bases; bases outside gene matches: 2. The CDR3 sequence is 13 residues long. The CDR3 sequence: CSARTGSSYEQYF. As DNA, the CDR3 is TGCAGTGCTAGGACAGGGAGCTCCTACGAGCAGTACTTC.

The V gene is TRBV7-6, the J gene TRBJ2-7; D is undetermined. Germline CDR1 SGHVS, CDR2 FNYEAQ. CDR3 size: 14 residues. The V gene lost 0 bases and the J gene lost 2 bases, with 8 bases spanning the gap. The DNA of the CDR3 is TGTGCCAGCAGCTTAGCGCACAGCCCCTACGAGCAGTACTTC. It specifies CASSLAHSPYEQYF.

This clonotype was seen a few times. CDR3 sequence: CAISEGNQLQYF. The CDR3 DNA follows: TGTGCCATCAGTGAGGGAAATCAACTGCAGTATTTT. This sequence joins TRBV10-3 and TRBJ2-3; D call uncertain. V lost 2 bases, J lost 11 bases, and 11 bases lay in between. Looked up from germline, CDR1 is ENHRY and CDR2 is SYGVKD. This CDR3 region has 12 residues.

Ten or more counts support this clonotype. The rearrangement joins TRBV7-3 to TRBJ2-2; TRBD2 agrees at 10 bases. Germline lookup yields CDR1 SGHTA and CDR2 FQGTGA. Germline trimming cut 5 bases from V and 6 bases from J; bases unmatched to any gene: 12. The length of the CDR3 is 17 residues. The CDR3 bases are TGTGCCAGCAGCCCTTCCGCCCTAGCGGGGGAAGCCGGGGAGCTGTTTTTT. This gives the protein CASSPSALAGEAGELFF.

This clonotype was counted many times. The CDR3 region has the DNA TGCGCCAGCAGTGAAAGTGATACGCAGTATTTT. Translated, it gives CASSESDTQYF. This chain links TRBV10-2 with TRBJ2-3, with D unclear. Per germline, CDR1 WSHSY and CDR2 SAAADI. Trimming cost V 3 bases and J 6 bases, with 4 bases left between them. The CDR3 loop spans 11 amino acids.